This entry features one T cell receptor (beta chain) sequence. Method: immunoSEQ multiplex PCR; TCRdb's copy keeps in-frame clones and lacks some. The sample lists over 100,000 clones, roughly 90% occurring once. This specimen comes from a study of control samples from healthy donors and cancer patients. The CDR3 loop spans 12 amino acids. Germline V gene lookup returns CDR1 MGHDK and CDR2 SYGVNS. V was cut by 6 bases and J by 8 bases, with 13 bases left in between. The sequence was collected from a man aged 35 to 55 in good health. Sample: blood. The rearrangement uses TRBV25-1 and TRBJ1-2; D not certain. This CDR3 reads CASRWRLGGYTF. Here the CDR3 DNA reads TGTGCCAGCAGGTGGAGACTTGGAGGCTACACCTTC.